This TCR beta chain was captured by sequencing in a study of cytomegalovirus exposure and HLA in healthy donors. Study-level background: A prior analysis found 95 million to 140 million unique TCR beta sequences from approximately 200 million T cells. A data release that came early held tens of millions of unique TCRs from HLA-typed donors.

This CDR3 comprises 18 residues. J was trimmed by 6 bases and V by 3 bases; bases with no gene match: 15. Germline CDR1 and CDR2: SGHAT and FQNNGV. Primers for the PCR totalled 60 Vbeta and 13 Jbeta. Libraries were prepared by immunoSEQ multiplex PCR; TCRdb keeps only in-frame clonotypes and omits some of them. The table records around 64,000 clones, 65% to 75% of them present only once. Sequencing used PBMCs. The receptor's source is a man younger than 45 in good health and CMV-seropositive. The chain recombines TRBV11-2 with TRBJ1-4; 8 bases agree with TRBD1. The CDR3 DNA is TGTGCCAGCAGCTTGTCTACCCCAACAGGGGGAAGTCATGAAAAACTGTTTTTT. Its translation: CASSLSTPTGGSHEKLFF.